Listed below are T cell receptor beta chains from one sample, sequenced in a study of memory CD4+ T cells and cytomegalovirus serostatus. Assay used: immunoSEQ multiplex PCR; TCRdb lists only in-frame clones, some missing. This sample has roughly 45,000 clones, with about three quarters found just once. The sample was memory CD4+ T cells from blood. The receptors stem from an adult in good health and CMV-seronegative. CDR3s include the opening cysteine and the closing phenylalanine or tryptophan. D genes are given only for firm matches. Where a row states a size, it is once, few, many or the class of an expanded clone; other rows omit it.

>-|TRBJ2-5|TRBV6-5|-
CASRGGGMKTQYF
TGTGCCAGCAGAGGCGGAGGGATGAAGACCCAGTACTTC
>-|TRBJ1-1|TRBV30|-
CAWSVLVGRAFF
TGTGCCTGGAGTGTACTTGTCGGGAGAGCTTTCTTT
>-|TRBJ2-2|TRBV2|TRBD2
CATTPSGGTTGELFF
TGTGCCACCACCCCTAGCGGGGGAACCACCGGGGAGCTGTTTTTT
>-|TRBJ2-7|TRBV14|-
CASSPTRGAGYEQYF
TGTGCCAGCAGCCCAACCCGGGGGGCGGGGTACGAGCAGTACTTC
>few|TRBJ1-2|TRBV28|TRBD1
CASSSTGGGNYGYTF
TGTGCCAGCAGTTCGACAGGGGGTGGGAACTATGGCTACACCTTC
>-|TRBJ1-2|TRBV7-9|-
CASSPMAFGFGGYTF
TGTGCCAGCAGCCCTATGGCGTTCGGCTTCGGTGGCTACACCTTC
>-|TRBJ2-2|TRBV23-1|-
CAIQDIPNTGELFF
TGCGCCATCCAGGACATCCCGAACACCGGGGAGCTGTTTTTT
>once|TRBJ2-3|TRBV18|-
CASSPSGLTDTQYF
TGTGCCAGCTCACCTTCAGGGCTCACAGATACGCAGTATTTT
>-|TRBJ2-1|TRBV18|-
CASSDAGFNEQFF
TGTGCCAGCTCCGACGCAGGGTTTAATGAGCAGTTCTTC
>once|TRBJ2-5|TRBV7-6|-
CASSLMGLQETQYF
TGTGCCAGCAGCTTAATGGGTCTCCAAGAGACCCAGTACTTC
>-|TRBJ1-1|TRBV7-9|TRBD1
CASSFQGGANTEAFF
TGTGCCAGCAGCTTCCAGGGGGGGGCGAACACTGAAGCTTTCTTT
>-|TRBJ1-1|TRBV9|-
CASSVANQMNTEAFF
TGTGCCAGCAGCGTAGCTAATCAGATGAACACTGAAGCTTTCTTT
>-|TRBJ1-2|TRBV15|-
CATSYREGYGYTF
TGTGCCACCAGTTATAGGGAAGGCTATGGCTACACCTTC
>-|TRBJ2-2|TRBV5-1|-
CASSLTDSAGELFF
TGCGCCAGCAGCTTGACCGACAGCGCCGGGGAGCTGTTTTTT
>-|TRBJ1-5|TRBV19|-
CASTTQGLSQPQHF
TGTGCCAGTACCACACAGGGCCTTTCTCAGCCCCAGCATTTT
>-|TRBJ2-3|TRBV6-6|-
CASSYQAGGTDTQYF
TGTGCCAGCAGTTATCAGGCTGGGGGCACAGATACGCAGTATTTT
>-|TRBJ2-1|TRBV5-4|-
CASSLSGTEQFF
TGTGCCAGCAGCTTATCCGGGACTGAGCAGTTCTTC
>-|TRBJ1-5|TRBV12-5|-
CASGQMGNQPQHF
TGTGCTAGTGGCCAAATGGGCAATCAGCCCCAGCATTTT
>-|TRBJ2-5|TRBV7-8|-
CASSQGRGLETQYF
TGTGCCAGCAGCCAGGGGAGGGGGTTGGAGACCCAGTACTTC
>-|TRBJ2-5|TRBV6-5|TRBD2
CASSYAGTGGETQYF
TGTGCCAGCAGTTACGCCGGGACGGGAGGGGAGACCCAGTACTTC
>-|TRBJ1-6|TRBV19|TRBD1
CASSTLQGATRGSPLHF
TGTGCCAGTAGTACGTTACAGGGGGCCACCCGAGGTTCACCCCTCCACTTT
>-|TRBJ2-7|TRBV7-6|-
CASSPSQRGYEQYF
TGTGCCAGCAGCCCCTCCCAGCGCGGCTACGAGCAGTACTTC
>-|TRBJ2-5|TRBV5-6|-
CASSLGTRVEETQYF
TGTGCCAGCAGCTTGGGAACCAGGGTCGAGGAGACCCAGTACTTC
>-|TRBJ1-3|TRBV5-6|-
CASSLRGFGNTIYF
TGTGCCAGCAGCTTGAGAGGGTTTGGAAACACCATATATTTT
>-|TRBJ2-1|TRBV10-1|-
CASSALYNEQFF
TGCGCCAGCAGTGCACTGTACAATGAGCAGTTCTTC
>-|TRBJ2-3|TRBV19|TRBD2
CASSISGAADTQYF
TGTGCCAGTAGTATTAGCGGGGCGGCAGATACGCAGTATTTT
>-|TRBJ2-6|TRBV30|-
CAWRASSGANVLTF
TGTGCCTGGAGAGCCAGCTCTGGGGCCAACGTCCTGACTTTC